The 13 T cell receptor beta chains presented below share a single source sample, sequenced in a study of T-cell reconstitution after alpha-beta-depleted transplantation in children. TCRbeta library construction was performed incorporating unique molecular identifiers. TCRdb called the PCR reads again in MiXCR, with one record for every CDR3 protein. The sample yields 800,000 to 1,000,000 distinct CDR3 sequences, about 29% seen once. Sample: PBMCs, mostly from graft donor cells, taken 360 days after TCRalphabeta/CD19-depleted stem cell transplant. The receptor source for this set is a boy under two years old who had a stem cell transplant for SCID, so the T cells may come from the graft donor.

This chain joins TRBV24-1 and TRBJ2-5, with D perhaps matching TRBD1 (6 bases). The V gene's germline CDR1 is KGHDR and CDR2 SFDVKD. CDR3 length equals 13 residues. V was clipped by 4 bases and J by 5 bases, with 10 bases between them. In DNA form, the CDR3 reads TGTGCCACCAGTGACCCAGGGGTCGAGACCCAGTACTTC. Its translation: CATSDPGVETQYF.

The gene calls are TRBV20-1 and TRBJ1-1, with a possible D match to TRBD1 (5 bases). The V gene lost 2 bases and the J gene lost 3 bases, with 7 bases spanning the gap. CDR1 and CDR2 (germline): DFQATT, SNEGSKA (reference sequence). CDR3 length equals 12 residues. The CDR3 is CSARPGHTEAFF. CDR3 in DNA: TGCAGTGCTAGACCAGGGCACACTGAAGCTTTCTTT.

This clonotype has just a few counts. The chain has TRBV12-3 or TRBV12-4 and TRBJ2-1, with 11 bases that match TRBD2. V lost 6 bases to trimming and J lost 6 bases; unmatched junction nucleotides: 7. The CDR3 contains 15 residues. DNA of the CDR3: TGTGCCAGCAGCCTAGCGGGGGGCCCGTTCAATGAGCAGTTCTTC. Protein: CASSLAGGPFNEQFF.

The table lists this clonotype with a few counts. The chain joins TRBV19 to TRBJ2-1; the match to TRBD1 covers 7 bases. This CDR3 comprises 16 residues. The J segment lost 3 bases and the V segment lost 5 bases, leaving 10 bases of the junction unmatched. CDR1 LNHDA and CDR2 SQIVND come from the germline V gene (reference sequence). CDR3 sequence: CASSAYGQVIYNEQFF. DNA for the CDR3: TGTGCCAGTAGTGCCTACGGACAGGTCATCTACAATGAGCAGTTCTTC.

The rearrangement uses TRBV4-3 and TRBJ2-3; 7 nucleotides agree with TRBD2. Germline assignment: CDR1 LGHNA and CDR2 YSLEER. This CDR3 has 14 amino acids. J lost 2 bases, V lost 6 bases, and 5 bases had no gene match. CDR3 DNA: TGCGCCAGCAGACCCGGACTAGACACAGATACGCAGTATTTT. It codes for CASRPGLDTDTQYF.

This clonotype showed up just a few times. This chain joins TRBV6-2 or TRBV6-3 and TRBJ1-2; TRBD1 agrees at 9 bases. With 5 bases clipped from V and 6 bases from J, the junction kept 10 bases outside the gene matches. This CDR3 contains 15 residues. CDR1 is MNHEY, CDR2 SVGEGT, per germline. As DNA, the CDR3 is TGTGCCAGCAGTAACCGACGGGACAGGGCGGATGGCTACACCTTC. This gives the protein CASSNRRDRADGYTF.

The gene calls are TRBV15 and TRBJ2-3; D is possibly TRBD2 (5 bases). The ends were cut back, 5 bases at V and 4 bases at J, with 22 bases in the middle. Germline lookup yields CDR1 LNHNV and CDR2 YYDKDF (reference sequence). CDR3 length: 17 amino acids. The CDR3 DNA reads TGTGCCACCAGCGAGGGCCTCGCTGGGATTCACGCAGATACGCAGTATTTT. This encodes CATSEGLAGIHADTQYF.

This clonotype occurred a few times. The rearrangement uses TRBV29-1 and TRBJ2-5; 12 bases align to TRBD2. Germline V gene data show CDR1 as SQVTM and CDR2 as ANQGSEA. There are 13 residues in the CDR3. V was clipped by 7 bases and J by 4 bases; unmatched bases: 4. DNA of the CDR3: TGCAGCGCTGCTAGCGGGGGGGCAGAGACCCAGTACTTC. Translating gives CSAASGGAETQYF.

The chain uses TRBV9 and TRBJ1-3; D remains ambiguous. This CDR3 comprises 15 residues. Per germline, CDR1 SGDLS and CDR2 YYNGEE. Trimming removed 0 bases at V and 4 bases at J, with 11 bases between. The CDR3 region has the DNA TGTGCCAGCAGCGTAGCTCCGAGTTCCGGAAACACCATATATTTT. Translating it yields CASSVAPSSGNTIYF.

The chain recombines TRBV7-9 with TRBJ1-6; D may be TRBD1 (5 bases). There are 13 residues in the CDR3. Germline V lookup: CDR1 SEHNR, CDR2 FQNEAQ (reference sequence). V lost 5 bases to trimming and J lost 15 bases, with 17 bases between them. CDR3 protein: CASSPGTSGVLHF. The CDR3 region has the DNA TGTGCCAGCAGCCCGGGGACTTCGGGGGTCCTCCACTTT. Full variable domain (rest looked up from reference TRBV7-9 and TRBJ1-6): DTGVSQNPRHKITKRGQNVTFRCDPISEHNRLYWYRQTLGQGPEFLTYFQNEAQLEKSRLLSDRFSAERPKGSFSTLEIQRTEQGDSAMYLCASSPGTSGVLHFGNGTRLTVT.

This clonotype showed up just a few times. This chain uses TRBV12-3 or TRBV12-4 with TRBJ2-7; tentatively, D is TRBD1 (6 bases). Trimming removed 7 bases at V and 6 bases at J, with 16 bases between. The CDR3 spans 13 residues. The CDR3: CASTPDRNSEQYF. CDR3 DNA: TGTGCCAGCACCCCAGACAGGAACTCCGAGCAGTACTTC.

The gene calls are TRBV15 and TRBJ1-2; D not certain. Germline assignment: CDR1 LNHNV and CDR2 YYDKDF (reference sequence). Deletions cut 0 bases from V and 3 bases from J, with 5 bases between. The CDR3 sequence is 13 residues long. This chain's CDR3 is CATSRDGHYGYTF. DNA for the CDR3: TGTGCCACCAGCAGAGACGGACACTATGGCTACACCTTC.

The rearrangement uses TRBV20-1 and TRBJ2-7, with D uncertain. Germline lookup yields CDR1 DFQATT and CDR2 SNEGSKA (reference sequence). CDR3 size: 12 residues. Trimming took off 6 bases at V and 9 bases at J, with 18 bases between the two ends. In DNA, the CDR3 is TGCAGTGCCGGACCGATACTCCTGGGGCAGTACTTC. Translated, it gives CSAGPILLGQYF.